This TCR beta chain is drawn from a study of esophageal squamous cell carcinoma under preoperative chemotherapy. MiXCR, run by TCRdb on the PCR reads, gives a single entry per CDR3 protein. The sample lists around 10,000 distinct CDR3 sequences, about 52% occurring once. Time point defined: after preoperative PTX-NDP chemotherapy. CDR3 length: 15 residues. Germline CDR1 and CDR2: GTSNPN and SVGIG (reference sequence). This receptor was taken from a human donor with esophageal squamous cell carcinoma. The donor label of this sample is uncertain. The rearrangement uses TRBV30 and TRBJ2-1; D might be TRBD1 (5 bases). The J call could be wrong; TRBJ2-5 is a better fit for the DNA end. The specimen was taken from a patient given preoperative chemotherapy. The CDR3: CAWSLIKGPQETQYF. The CDR3 DNA follows: TGTGCCTGGAGTTTGATTAAGGGGCCCCAAGAGACCCAGTACTTC.